This T cell receptor beta chain was sequenced during a study of response to subunit inactivated influenza vaccine. Note on this clonotype: Its antigen is not known.

A single record per CDR3 protein comes from TCRdb applying MiXCR to the RT-PCR reads. Among roughly 700,000 distinct CDR3 sequences, 15% to 19% were seen once, and the ten largest hold around a tenth. The study, taken as a whole, reports: The authors offered the suggestion that each seasonal influenza vaccination recruits few new T cells.

Trimming cost V 4 bases and J 4 bases, with 9 bases left between them. Germline CDR1 is SGHKS and CDR2 is YYEKEE (reference sequence). This CDR3 has 13 residues. This TCR was sampled from a man aged 45-60 years who received an inactivated influenza vaccine. The material was PBMCs from blood, obtained 12 days after vaccination. The chain recombines TRBV5-5 with TRBJ2-1; no clear D gene. The CDR3 nucleotides read TGTGCCAGCAGCAATTCCAGTTACAATGAGCAGTTCTTC. This codes for CASSNSSYNEQFF. The whole variable domain, remainder taken from reference TRBV5-5 and TRBJ2-1, is DAGVTQSPTHLIKTRGQQVTLRCSPISGHKSVSWYQQVLGQGPQFIFQYYEKEERGRGNFPDRFSARQFPNYSSELNVNALLLGDSALYLCASSNSSYNEQFFGPGTRLTVL.